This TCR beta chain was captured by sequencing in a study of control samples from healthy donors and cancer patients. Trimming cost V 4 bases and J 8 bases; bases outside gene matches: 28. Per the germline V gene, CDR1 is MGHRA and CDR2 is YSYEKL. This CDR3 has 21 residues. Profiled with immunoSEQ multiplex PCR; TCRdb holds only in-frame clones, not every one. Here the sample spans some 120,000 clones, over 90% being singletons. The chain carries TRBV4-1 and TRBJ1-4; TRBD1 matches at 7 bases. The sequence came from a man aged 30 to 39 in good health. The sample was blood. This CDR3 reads CASSPYAKWDSLKPAGEKLFF. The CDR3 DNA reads TGCGCCAGCAGCCCGTATGCTAAGTGGGACAGCCTCAAACCAGCAGGGGAAAAACTGTTTTTT.